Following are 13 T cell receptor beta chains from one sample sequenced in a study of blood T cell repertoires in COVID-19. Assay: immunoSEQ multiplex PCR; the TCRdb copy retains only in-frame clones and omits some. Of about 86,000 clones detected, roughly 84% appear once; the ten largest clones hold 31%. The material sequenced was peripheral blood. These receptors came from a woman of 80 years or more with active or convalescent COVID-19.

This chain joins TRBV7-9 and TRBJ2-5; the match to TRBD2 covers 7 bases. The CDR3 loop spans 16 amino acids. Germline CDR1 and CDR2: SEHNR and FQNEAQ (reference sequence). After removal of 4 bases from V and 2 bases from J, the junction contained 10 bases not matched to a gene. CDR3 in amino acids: CASSSRLAEVQETQYF. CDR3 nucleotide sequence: TGTGCCAGCAGCTCCAGACTAGCTGAGGTGCAAGAGACCCAGTACTTC.

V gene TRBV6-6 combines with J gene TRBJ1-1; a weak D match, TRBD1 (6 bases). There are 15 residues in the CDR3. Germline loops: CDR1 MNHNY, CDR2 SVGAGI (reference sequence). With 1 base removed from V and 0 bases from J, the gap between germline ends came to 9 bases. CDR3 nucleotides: TGTGCCAGCAGTTACTTGGACAGCCTGAACACTGAAGCTTTCTTT. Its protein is CASSYLDSLNTEAFF.

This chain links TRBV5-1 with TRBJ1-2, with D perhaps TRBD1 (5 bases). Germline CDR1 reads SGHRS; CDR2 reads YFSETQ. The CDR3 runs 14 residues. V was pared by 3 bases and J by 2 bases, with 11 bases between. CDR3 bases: TGCGCCAGCAGCTCTTACCCAGGGAACTATGGCTACACCTTC. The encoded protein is CASSSYPGNYGYTF.

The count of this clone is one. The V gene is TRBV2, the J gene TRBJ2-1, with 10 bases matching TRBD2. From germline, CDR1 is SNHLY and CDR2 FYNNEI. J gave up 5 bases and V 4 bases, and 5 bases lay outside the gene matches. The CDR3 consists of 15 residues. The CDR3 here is CASSGGTSANNEQFF. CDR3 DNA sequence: TGTGCCAGCAGTGGGGGGACTAGCGCTAACAATGAGCAGTTCTTC. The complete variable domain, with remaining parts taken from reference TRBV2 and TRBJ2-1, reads EPEVTQTPSHQVTQMGQEVILRCVPISNHLYFYWYRQILGQKVEFLVSFYNNEISEKSEIFDDQFSVERPDGSNFTLKIRSTKLEDSAMYFCASSGGTSANNEQFFGPGTRLTVL.

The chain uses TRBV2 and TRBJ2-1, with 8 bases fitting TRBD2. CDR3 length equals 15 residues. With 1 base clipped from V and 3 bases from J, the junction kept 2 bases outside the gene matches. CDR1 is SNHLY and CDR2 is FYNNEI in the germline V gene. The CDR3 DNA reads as TGTGCCAGCAGTGAAGAACTAGCGGTCTACAATGAGCAGTTCTTC. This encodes CASSEELAVYNEQFF.

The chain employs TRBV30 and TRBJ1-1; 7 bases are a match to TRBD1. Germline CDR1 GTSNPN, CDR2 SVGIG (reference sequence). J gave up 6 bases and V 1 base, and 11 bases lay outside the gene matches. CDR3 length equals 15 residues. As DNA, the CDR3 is TGTGCCTGGAGTGCAAAATTAGGGGGCGCATCTGAAGCTTTCTTT. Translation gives CAWSAKLGGASEAFF.

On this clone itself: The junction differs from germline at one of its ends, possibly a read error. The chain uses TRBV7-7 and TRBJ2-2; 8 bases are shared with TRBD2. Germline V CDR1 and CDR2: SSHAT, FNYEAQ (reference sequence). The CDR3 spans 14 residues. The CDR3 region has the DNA TGTGCTAGCAGCCCCGGGACTAGCACCGGGGAGCTGTTTTTT. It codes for CASSPGTSTGELFF.

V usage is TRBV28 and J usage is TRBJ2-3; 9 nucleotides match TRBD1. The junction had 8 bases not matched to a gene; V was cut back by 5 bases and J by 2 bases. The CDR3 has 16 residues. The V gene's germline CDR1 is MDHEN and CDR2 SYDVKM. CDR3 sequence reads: CASSLLGTGLTDTQYF. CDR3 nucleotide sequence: TGTGCCAGCAGTCTGTTGGGGACAGGGCTCACAGATACGCAGTATTTT.

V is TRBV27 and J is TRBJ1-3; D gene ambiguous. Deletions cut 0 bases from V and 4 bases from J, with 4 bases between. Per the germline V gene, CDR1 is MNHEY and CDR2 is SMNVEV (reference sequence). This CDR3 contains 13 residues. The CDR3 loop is CASSLSLGNTIYF. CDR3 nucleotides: TGTGCCAGCAGTTTATCCCTAGGAAACACCATATATTTT.

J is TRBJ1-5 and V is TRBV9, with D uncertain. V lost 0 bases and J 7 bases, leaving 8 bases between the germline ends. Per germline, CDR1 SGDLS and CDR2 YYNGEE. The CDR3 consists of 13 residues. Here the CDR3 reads CASSVDVEQPQHF. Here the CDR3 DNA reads TGTGCCAGCAGCGTAGACGTAGAACAGCCCCAGCATTTT. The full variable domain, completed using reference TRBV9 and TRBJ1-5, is DSGVTQTPKHLITATGQRVTLRCSPRSGDLSVYWYQQSLDQGLQFLIQYYNGEERAKGNILERFSAQQFPDLHSELNLSSLELGDSALYFCASSVDVEQPQHFGDGTRLSIL.

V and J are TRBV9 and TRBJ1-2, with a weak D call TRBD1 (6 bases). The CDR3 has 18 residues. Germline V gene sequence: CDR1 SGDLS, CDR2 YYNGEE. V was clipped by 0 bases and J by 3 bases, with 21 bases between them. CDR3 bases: TGTGCCAGCAGCGTAGAAGGAAGGGTTGGACAGACTCACTATGGCTACACCTTC. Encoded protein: CASSVEGRVGQTHYGYTF.

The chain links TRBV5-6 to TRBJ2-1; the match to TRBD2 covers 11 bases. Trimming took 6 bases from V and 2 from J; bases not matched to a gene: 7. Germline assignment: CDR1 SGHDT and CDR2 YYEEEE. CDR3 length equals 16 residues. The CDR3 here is CASNTLAGVTYNEQFF. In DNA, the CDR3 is TGTGCCAGCAACACACTAGCGGGGGTTACCTACAATGAGCAGTTCTTC.

This CDR3 reads CASSSAGGPSEEQFF. DNA of the CDR3: TGTGCCAGCTCCTCAGCGGGAGGGCCGTCGGAGGAGCAGTTCTTC. The V and J genes are TRBV18 and TRBJ2-1; 10 bases line up with TRBD2. Germline CDR1 is KGHSH and CDR2 is LQKENI. This CDR3 is built from 15 residues. V gave up 6 bases and J gave up 10 bases; unmatched junction bases: 12.